Presented here are 15 T cell receptor beta chains from one specimen sequenced in a study of cytomegalovirus exposure and HLA in healthy donors. PCR was performed using 60 Vbeta and 13 Jbeta primers. Some clones are missing from TCRdb's copy, which holds only in-frame ones; the method was immunoSEQ multiplex PCR. The sample shows 160,000 or so clones, around four fifths of them seen only once. Sequenced: PBMCs. The receptors come from a man aged 25 to 40 in good health and CMV-seronegative.

The chain couples TRBV10-3 to TRBJ2-7; 8 bases line up with TRBD2. Trimming removed 7 bases from V and 2 bases from J; junction bases left unmatched: 4. CDR1 is ENHRY, CDR2 SYGVKD, per germline. The CDR3 runs 13 residues. This chain's CDR3 is CAITSGSPYEQYF. As DNA, the CDR3 is TGTGCCATCACGAGCGGGAGCCCCTACGAGCAGTACTTC.

This chain connects TRBV7-6 to TRBJ2-2; 7 nucleotides agree with TRBD1. V shed 6 bases, J shed 1 base, and the junction held 14 bases outside the gene matches. The CDR3 is 18 amino acids. Germline V gene lookup returns CDR1 SGHVS and CDR2 FNYEAQ. The CDR3 nucleotides read TGTGCCAGCAGGTCCGGGACAGCGAGAGAGGAGAACACCGGGGAGCTGTTTTTT. Protein sequence: CASRSGTAREENTGELFF.

This chain joins TRBV19 and TRBJ1-2, with a possible D match to TRBD1 (6 bases). V dropped 11 bases and J dropped 1 base, with 23 bases sitting between them. Per germline, CDR1 LNHDA and CDR2 SQIVND (reference sequence). The CDR3 is made up of 16 amino acids. This CDR3 reads CAGRGPKPSGNYGYTF. The CDR3 coding sequence is TGTGCCGGCAGGGGTCCCAAGCCTTCGGGTAACTATGGCTACACCTTC.

The chain joins TRBV6-5 to TRBJ1-5; TRBD1 is a possible D gene (6 bases). V dropped 6 bases and J dropped 3 bases, with 9 bases sitting between them. CDR3 length: 13 residues. Germline V gives CDR1 MNHEY, CDR2 SVGAGI. CDR3: CASRGGVNQPQHF. The CDR3 DNA sequence: TGTGCCAGCAGAGGGGGAGTCAATCAGCCCCAGCATTTT.

V usage is TRBV30 and J usage is TRBJ1-1; D ambiguous. Germline V gives CDR1 GTSNPN, CDR2 SVGIG (reference sequence). This CDR3 spans 12 amino acids. Between the trimmed V and J ends, which lost 2 bases and 7 bases, there was a span of 11 bases. The CDR3 nucleotides read TGTGCCTGGAGTACTGGGAGAGATGAAGCTTTCTTT. Amino acids: CAWSTGRDEAFF.

The chain has TRBV19 and TRBJ2-3; 7 positions match TRBD1. Per germline, CDR1 LNHDA and CDR2 SQIVND (reference sequence). CDR3 size: 13 residues. Trimming took 4 bases from V and 4 from J; bases not matched to a gene: 2. For the CDR3, the DNA is TGTGCCAGTAGTAGTACAGGGGCAGATACGCAGTATTTT. Encoded protein: CASSSTGADTQYF.

The V call is TRBV7-8, the J call TRBJ2-1; D is unresolved. The CDR3 runs to 16 residues. V was pared by 7 bases and J by 4 bases, with 20 bases between. Germline V lookup: CDR1 SGHVS, CDR2 FQNEAQ. CDR3 in amino acids: CASITYGEVDYNEQFF. In DNA, the CDR3 is TGTGCCAGCATCACTTACGGTGAGGTAGATTACAATGAGCAGTTCTTC.

The chain carries TRBV10-1 and TRBJ2-5, with TRBD1 matching 9 bases. V shed 4 bases, J shed 5 bases, and the junction held 5 bases outside the gene matches. Germline loops: CDR1 WNHNN, CDR2 SYGVQD (reference sequence). There are 14 residues in the CDR3. In nucleotides, the CDR3 is TGCGCCAGCAGTGGGACAGGGGTTTTGGAGACCCAGTACTTC. Residues: CASSGTGVLETQYF.

The gene calls are TRBV6-5 and TRBJ2-7; TRBD2 matches at 9 bases. Germline trimming cut 5 bases from V and 11 bases from J; bases unmatched to any gene: 13. Per the germline V gene, CDR1 is MNHEY and CDR2 is SVGAGI. This CDR3 comprises 14 residues. CDR3: CASSAPGLAGEEYF. DNA of the CDR3: TGTGCCAGCAGTGCGCCGGGACTAGCTGGTGAAGAGTACTTC.

This clone was seen only a few times. This chain joins TRBV7-3 and TRBJ2-2, with D perhaps matching TRBD2 (5 bases). The V gene lost 2 bases and the J gene lost 4 bases, with 11 bases spanning the gap. This CDR3 has 15 residues. Germline values: CDR1 SGHTA, CDR2 FQGTGA. The CDR3 DNA is TGTGCCAGCAGCTTATCACGGGGATCCACCGGGGAGCTGTTTTTT. Its protein product is CASSLSRGSTGELFF.

This rearrangement joins TRBV11-2 to TRBJ2-7; tentative D call: TRBD2 (5 bases). The CDR3 has 13 residues. The germline gives CDR1 SGHAT, CDR2 FQNNGV. Trimming took 3 bases from V and 3 from J, leaving 9 bases between them. This chain's CDR3 is CASSFAEGYEQYF. The CDR3 DNA reads TGTGCCAGCAGCTTTGCTGAGGGCTACGAGCAGTACTTC.

The gene calls are TRBV10-2 and TRBJ2-2; 7 bases match TRBD2. V trimming: 8 bases; J trimming: 0 bases; junction bases outside the gene matches: 3. This CDR3 has 14 amino acids. Per germline, CDR1 WSHSY and CDR2 SAAADI. CDR3 bases: TGCGCCAGCCTGGGGGGGACGAACACCGGGGAGCTGTTTTTT. This translates into CASLGGTNTGELFF.

DNA for the CDR3: TGTGCCAGCAGCACCACAGGGGGAATCGACGAGCAGTACTTC. Residues: CASSTTGGIDEQYF. The chain couples TRBV21-1 to TRBJ2-7; the table gives TRBD1 as D, unverified against the DNA. TRBV21-1 is noted as a pseudogene. The CDR3 runs 14 residues.

The J gene is TRBJ2-7, the V gene TRBV5-1; D remains ambiguous. The length of the CDR3 is 13 residues. The V and J ends lost 0 bases and 2 bases respectively, with 6 bases between them. Per germline, CDR1 SGHRS and CDR2 YFSETQ. CDR3 DNA sequence: TGCGCCAGCAGCTTGGCTAACCCCTACGAGCAGTACTTC. Protein product: CASSLANPYEQYF. Full variable domain (rest looked up from reference TRBV5-1 and TRBJ2-7): KAGVTQTPRYLIKTRGQQVTLSCSPISGHRSVSWYQQTPGQGLQFLFEYFSETQRNKGNFPGRFSGRQFSNSRSEMNVSTLELGDSALYLCASSLANPYEQYFGPGTRLTVT.

J is TRBJ2-7 and V is TRBV6-5, with TRBD1 matching over 11 bases. From germline, CDR1 is MNHEY and CDR2 SVGAGI. The CDR3 contains 14 residues. V was clipped by 4 bases and J by 6 bases; unmatched bases: 5. The CDR3 spells CASSFGQGALEQYF. DNA for the CDR3: TGTGCCAGCAGTTTCGGACAGGGGGCTCTCGAGCAGTACTTC.